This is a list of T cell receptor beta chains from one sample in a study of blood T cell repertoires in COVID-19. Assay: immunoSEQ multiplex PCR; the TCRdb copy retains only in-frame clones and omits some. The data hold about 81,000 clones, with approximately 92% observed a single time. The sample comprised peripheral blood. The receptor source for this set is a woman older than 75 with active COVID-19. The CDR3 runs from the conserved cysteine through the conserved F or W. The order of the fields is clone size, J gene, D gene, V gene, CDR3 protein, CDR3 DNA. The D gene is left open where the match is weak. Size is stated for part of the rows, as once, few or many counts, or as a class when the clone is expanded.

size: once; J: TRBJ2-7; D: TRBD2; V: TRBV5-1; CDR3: CASSLTSGSLPYEQYF; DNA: TGCGCCAGCAGCTTGACTAGCGGGAGCCTCCCCTACGAGCAGTACTTC
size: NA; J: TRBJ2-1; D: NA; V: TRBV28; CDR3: CASGRLAEYNEQFF; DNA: TGTGCCAGCGGGAGATTAGCGGAATACAATGAGCAGTTCTTC
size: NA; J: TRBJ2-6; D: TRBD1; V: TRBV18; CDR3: CASSPETGLAGANVLTF; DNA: TGTGCCAGCTCACCAGAGACAGGGCTTGCTGGGGCCAACGTCCTGACTTTC
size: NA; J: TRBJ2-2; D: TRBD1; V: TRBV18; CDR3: CASSSGQGNTGELFF; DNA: TGTGCCAGCTCGTCAGGACAGGGGAACACCGGGGAGCTGTTTTTT
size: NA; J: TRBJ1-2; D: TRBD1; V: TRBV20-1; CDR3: CSASGGYGTGSFLYGYTF; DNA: TGCAGTGCTAGTGGGGGGTACGGGACAGGGTCGTTCCTCTATGGCTACACCTTC
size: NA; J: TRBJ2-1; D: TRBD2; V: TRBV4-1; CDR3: CASSQRTGDVPSGRGLEQFF; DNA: TGCGCCAGCAGCCAACGGACAGGGGACGTTCCTAGCGGGAGGGGCCTAGAGCAGTTCTTC
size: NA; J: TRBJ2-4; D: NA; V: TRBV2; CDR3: CASSEPSGRDIQYF; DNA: TGTGCCAGCAGTGAGCCGAGTGGCAGGGACATTCAGTACTTC
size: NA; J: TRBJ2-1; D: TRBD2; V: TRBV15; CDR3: CATAPGGRYNEQFF; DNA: TGTGCCACCGCCCCGGGGGGGAGGTACAATGAGCAGTTCTTC
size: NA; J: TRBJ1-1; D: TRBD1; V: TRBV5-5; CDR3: CASSSQGVHTEAFF; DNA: TGTGCCAGCAGCTCCCAGGGGGTTCACACTGAAGCTTTCTTT
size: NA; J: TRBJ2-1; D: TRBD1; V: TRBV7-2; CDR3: CASSLDRGLSYNEQFF; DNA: TGTGCCAGCAGCTTAGACAGGGGGCTATCCTACAATGAGCAGTTCTTC
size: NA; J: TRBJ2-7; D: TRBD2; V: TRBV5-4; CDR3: CASSLFRGPGTRLYEQYF; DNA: TGTGCCAGCAGCTTGTTTCGAGGTCCCGGGACTAGACTTTACGAGCAGTACTTC
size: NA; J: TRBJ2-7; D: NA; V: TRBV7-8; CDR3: CASSLAAAVGYEQYF; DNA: TGTGCCAGCAGCTTAGCAGCGGCCGTTGGATACGAGCAGTACTTC
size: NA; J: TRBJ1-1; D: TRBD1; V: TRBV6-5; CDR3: CATTSQGAAEAFF; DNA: TGTGCCACGACCTCACAGGGGGCTGCTGAAGCTTTCTTT
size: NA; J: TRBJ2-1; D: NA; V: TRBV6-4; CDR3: CASSVDSASGEQFF; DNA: TGTGCCAGCAGTGTCGACTCCGCCTCGGGGGAGCAGTTCTTC
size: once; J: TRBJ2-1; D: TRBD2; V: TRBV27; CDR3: CASSSLGRGGYVEQFF; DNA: TGTGCCAGCAGTTCCCTCGGGCGGGGGGGCTATGTTGAGCAGTTCTTC